These 20 T cell receptor beta chains share one sample of origin, sequenced in a study of cytomegalovirus exposure and HLA in healthy donors. The PCR contained 60 Vbeta and 13 Jbeta primers. Assay: immunoSEQ multiplex PCR; the TCRdb copy retains only in-frame clones and omits some. This table holds tens of thousands of clones. Sequencing input: PBMCs. The receptors come from a woman between 40 and 50 years old in good health and CMV-seronegative.

CDR3 bases: TGTGCCAGCAGCCAGGAGGGAAATCAGCCCCAGCATTTT. As protein: CASSQEGNQPQHF. The gene calls are TRBV7-9 and TRBJ1-5; D ambiguous. This CDR3 comprises 13 residues. Germline V gene sequence: CDR1 SEHNR, CDR2 FQNEAQ (reference sequence). The V end was cut by 5 bases, the J end by 4 bases, with 9 bases between. The full variable domain, with the rest looked up from reference TRBV7-9 and TRBJ1-5, is DTGVSQNPRHKITKRGQNVTFRCDPISEHNRLYWYRQTLGQGPEFLTYFQNEAQLEKSRLLSDRFSAERPKGSFSTLEIQRTEQGDSAMYLCASSQEGNQPQHFGDGTRLSIL.

This rearrangement joins TRBV7-7 to TRBJ2-5; possible D gene TRBD1, 6 bases. CDR3 length: 15 amino acids. V was trimmed by 1 base and J by 4 bases, leaving 13 bases between them. CDR1 is SSHAT, CDR2 FNYEAQ, per germline (reference sequence). The CDR3 DNA sequence: TGTGCCAGCAGCTTAGGCGTGGGGGCGGGAGAGACCCAGTACTTC. Translated, it gives CASSLGVGAGETQYF.

The chain has TRBV28 and TRBJ2-1; 7 bases match TRBD2. Germline V gene data show CDR1 as MDHEN and CDR2 as SYDVKM. CDR3 size: 14 residues. J gave up 3 bases and V 6 bases, and 5 bases lay outside the gene matches. This chain's CDR3 is CASRLRDYYNEQFF. The CDR3 DNA is TGTGCCAGCAGGCTCCGGGACTACTACAATGAGCAGTTCTTC.

The rearrangement joins TRBV2 to TRBJ2-2; TRBD1 aligns across 7 bases. Germline V gene sequence: CDR1 SNHLY, CDR2 FYNNEI. The CDR3 has 14 amino acids. V was clipped by 6 bases and J by 0 bases; unmatched bases: 1. CDR3 coding DNA: TGTGCCAGCAGGGGGACAGCGAACACCGGGGAGCTGTTTTTT. This codes for CASRGTANTGELFF.

Remarks on this clone: The sample holds other DNA sequences that translate to the same CDR3. V gene TRBV4-3 combines with J gene TRBJ2-2; D perhaps matches TRBD1 (5 bases). The ends were cut back, 1 base at V and 4 bases at J, with 10 bases in the middle. CDR1 and CDR2 (germline): LGHNA, YSLEER. The CDR3 is 15 amino acids. The DNA of the CDR3 is TGCGCCAGCAGCCAAGGGGGCGTCGGCACCGGGGAGCTGTTTTTT. Amino acids: CASSQGGVGTGELFF.

The chain recombines TRBV30 with TRBJ1-5; D is uncertain. CDR3 length equals 11 residues. Trimming removed 1 base at V and 9 bases at J, with 7 bases between. Germline CDR1 GTSNPN, CDR2 SVGIG (reference sequence). CDR3 protein: CAWSAGGPQHF. The CDR3, as DNA: TGTGCCTGGAGTGCCGGTGGGCCCCAGCATTTT.

Comment on this clone: The same CDR3 also results from other DNA sequences found in this sample. V and J are TRBV27 and TRBJ1-6; the D is unclear. The V gene's germline CDR1 is MNHEY and CDR2 SMNVEV (reference sequence). Between the trimmed V and J ends, which lost 3 bases and 7 bases, there was a span of 10 bases. This CDR3 is built from 14 residues. Here the CDR3 reads CASSLYSLNSPLHF. The DNA of the CDR3 is TGTGCCAGCAGTTTGTACTCCCTCAATTCACCCCTCCACTTT.

The V gene is TRBV5-1, the J gene TRBJ1-5; possible D gene TRBD1, 6 bases. Looked up from germline, CDR1 is SGHRS and CDR2 is YFSETQ. The CDR3 has 15 residues. Trimming took 4 bases from V and 3 from J, leaving 14 bases between them. The CDR3 spells CASSLTGYLNQPQHF. The CDR3 DNA reads as TGCGCCAGCAGCCTTACAGGGTACCTCAATCAGCCCCAGCATTTT. Full variable domain (rest looked up from reference TRBV5-1 and TRBJ1-5): KAGVTQTPRYLIKTRGQQVTLSCSPISGHRSVSWYQQTPGQGLQFLFEYFSETQRNKGNFPGRFSGRQFSNSRSEMNVSTLELGDSALYLCASSLTGYLNQPQHFGDGTRLSIL.

The chain has TRBV11-2 and TRBJ2-1, with 8 bases aligning to TRBD2. V trimming: 1 base; J trimming: 3 bases; junction bases outside the gene matches: 14. The CDR3 contains 19 residues. Germline V gives CDR1 SGHAT, CDR2 FQNNGV. Here the CDR3 DNA reads TGTGCCAGCAGCTTAGCGTCGCTAACGGGACTAGAGTTCTACAATGAGCAGTTCTTC. Protein sequence: CASSLASLTGLEFYNEQFF.

The V gene is TRBV6-6, the J gene TRBJ1-2; D is uncertain. Trimming cost V 6 bases and J 4 bases, with 12 bases left between them. Germline CDR1 is MNHNY and CDR2 is SVGAGI (reference sequence). This CDR3 contains 13 residues. In nucleotides, the CDR3 is TGTGCCAGCAGCTTACAGAGCCTCTATGGCTACACCTTC. Translation: CASSLQSLYGYTF.

The V call is TRBV18, the J call TRBJ2-1; no firm D call. Germline CDR1 KGHSH, CDR2 LQKENI. This CDR3 is 14 amino acids long. V lost 6 bases, J lost 4 bases, and 13 bases lay in between. Here the CDR3 DNA reads TGTGCCAGCTCTCCCAGCGCCACTTACAATGAGCAGTTCTTC. Its translation is CASSPSATYNEQFF.

V usage is TRBV5-1 and J usage is TRBJ1-1; D remains unclear. There are 12 residues in the CDR3. CDR1 SGHRS and CDR2 YFSETQ come from the germline V gene. Trimming took 5 bases from V and 3 from J, leaving 8 bases between them. The CDR3 DNA follows: TGCGCCAGCAGACGGGAAGACACTGAAGCTTTCTTT. It specifies CASRREDTEAFF.

This clone is called medium-sized based on its frequency. This CDR3 is also generated by other DNA sequences in the sample. This chain connects TRBV7-9 to TRBJ1-6; 8 bases agree with TRBD1. The CDR3 length is 14 residues. The germline gives CDR1 SEHNR, CDR2 FQNEAQ (reference sequence). With V trimmed by 6 bases and J by 5 bases, 3 bases remained unmatched. CDR3 nucleotides: TGTGCCAGCAGACCACAGGGGGATAATTCACCCCTCCACTTT. Residues: CASRPQGDNSPLHF.

The chain links TRBV5-1 to TRBJ2-5; 9 nucleotides match TRBD1. Trimming removed 0 bases from V and 5 bases from J; junction bases left unmatched: 11. CDR3 length: 17 residues. Looked up from germline, CDR1 is SGHRS and CDR2 is YFSETQ. CDR3 nucleotide sequence: TGCGCCAGCAGCTTGGCCTTCGGACAGGGGTCATCTGAGACCCAGTACTTC. The encoded protein is CASSLAFGQGSSETQYF.

The rearrangement joins TRBV7-2 to TRBJ1-1, with D tentatively TRBD1 (6 bases). V was clipped by 7 bases and J by 2 bases, with 14 bases between them. The germline gives CDR1 SGHTA, CDR2 FQGNSA. The CDR3 spans 14 residues. In DNA form, the CDR3 reads TGTGCCAGCAAGGGGGGGACTGTAAACACTGAAGCTTTCTTT. As protein: CASKGGTVNTEAFF.

The chain links TRBV19 to TRBJ2-1; no clear D. The CDR3 sequence is 12 residues long. Germline V CDR1 and CDR2: LNHDA, SQIVND (reference sequence). Trimming removed 3 bases at V and 3 bases at J, with 3 bases between. The CDR3 DNA follows: TGTGCCAGTAGTATTTACTACAATGAGCAGTTCTTC. Translation gives CASSIYYNEQFF.

This clone registers medium-sized by frequency. The chain links TRBV19 to TRBJ2-2; a weak D match, TRBD2 (5 bases). Trimming took 7 bases from V and 8 from J, leaving 14 bases between them. Germline V gene sequence: CDR1 LNHDA, CDR2 SQIVND (reference sequence). The CDR3 sequence is 13 residues long. The chain's CDR3 is CASMTGSLGELFF. The CDR3 coding sequence is TGTGCCAGTATGACGGGGTCCCTGGGGGAGCTGTTTTTT.

V is TRBV25-1 and J is TRBJ2-7; TRBD2 aligns across 8 bases. Germline CDR1 reads MGHDK; CDR2 reads SYGVNS. This CDR3 is built from 15 residues. V was clipped by 5 bases and J by 3 bases; unmatched bases: 9. Here the CDR3 reads CASSYSGRGIYEQYF. In DNA form, the CDR3 reads TGTGCCAGCAGTTACAGCGGGAGAGGGATCTACGAGCAGTACTTC.

This chain links TRBV28 with TRBJ2-7; D is perhaps TRBD2 (6 bases). Deletions cut 3 bases from V and 0 bases from J, with 15 bases between. Germline-derived CDR1 and CDR2 are MDHEN and SYDVKM. CDR3 length: 16 amino acids. The CDR3 sequence: CASSFSPAGSSYEQYF. The CDR3 DNA is TGTGCCAGCAGTTTTTCCCCTGCCGGGAGCTCCTACGAGCAGTACTTC.

The chain joins TRBV28 to TRBJ2-1; D call uncertain. Trimming left V 7 bases short and J 8 bases short, with 9 bases between. CDR3 size: 11 residues. Germline V lookup: CDR1 MDHEN, CDR2 SYDVKM. The CDR3 nucleotides are TGTGCCAGCACCCCTGGGCATGAGCAGTTCTTC. This sequence encodes CASTPGHEQFF.